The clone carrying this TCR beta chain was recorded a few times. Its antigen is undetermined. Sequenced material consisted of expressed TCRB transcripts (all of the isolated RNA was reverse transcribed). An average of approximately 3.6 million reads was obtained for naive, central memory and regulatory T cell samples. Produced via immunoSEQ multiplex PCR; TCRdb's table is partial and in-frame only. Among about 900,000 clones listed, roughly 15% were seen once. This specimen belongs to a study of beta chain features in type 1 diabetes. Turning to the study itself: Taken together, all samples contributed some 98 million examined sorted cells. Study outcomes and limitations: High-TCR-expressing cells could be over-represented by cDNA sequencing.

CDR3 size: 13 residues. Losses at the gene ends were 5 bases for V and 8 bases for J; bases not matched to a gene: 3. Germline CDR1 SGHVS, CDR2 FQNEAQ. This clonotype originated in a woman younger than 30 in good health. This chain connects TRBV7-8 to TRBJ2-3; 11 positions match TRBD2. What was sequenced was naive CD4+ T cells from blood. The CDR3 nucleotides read TGTGCCAGCAGCCCCGGACTAGCGGGTACGCAGTATTTT. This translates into CASSPGLAGTQYF.